Below, 30 T cell receptor beta chains from the same sample are listed, as sequenced in a study of shared clonotypes between healthy human individuals. Profiling relied on immunoSEQ multiplex PCR, and the TCRdb table lists in-frame clones only, not all of them. The sample shows 2 million to 2.5 million clones, around 95% of them seen only once. The sequenced sample consisted of naive CD4+ T cells sorted from blood. Noted subset: CD45RA+ positively selected. The source is a young man in good health.

The chain combines TRBV10-2 with TRBJ1-2; D might be TRBD1 (5 bases). The CDR3 loop spans 16 amino acids. Germline V gene lookup returns CDR1 WSHSY and CDR2 SAAADI. Trimming took 3 bases from V and 5 from J, leaving 19 bases between them. The CDR3 spells CASSEGTPGGLYGYTF. Written as DNA, the CDR3 is TGCGCCAGCAGTGAAGGGACGCCGGGAGGGTTGTATGGCTACACCTTC.

This chain links TRBV7-2 with TRBJ2-7, with D hard to call. The CDR3 contains 13 residues. With 7 bases removed from V and 0 bases from J, the gap between germline ends came to 10 bases. Per the germline V gene, CDR1 is SGHTA and CDR2 is FQGNSA. The CDR3 nucleotides are TGTGCCAGCAAACGAGCCAACTCCTACGAGCAGTACTTC. Translating gives CASKRANSYEQYF.

The table lists this clone with a count of one. This chain connects TRBV30 to TRBJ2-7; the D is unclear. This CDR3 has 13 amino acids. Between the trimmed V and J ends, which lost 2 bases and 4 bases, there was a span of 12 bases. CDR1 and CDR2 (germline): GTSNPN, SVGIG (reference sequence). This chain's CDR3 is CAWSIDLSYEQYF. In DNA form, the CDR3 reads TGTGCCTGGAGTATTGACCTATCTTACGAGCAGTACTTC.

The DNA of the CDR3 is TGTGCCAGCAGCTCCGGGACTAGCGGGAGGGCAGATACGCAGTATTTT. Translating gives CASSSGTSGRADTQYF. The genes are TRBV5-6 and TRBJ2-3, with TRBD2 identical over 16 bases. CDR3 length: 16 residues. Germline trimming cut 3 bases from V and 4 bases from J; bases unmatched to any gene: 2. The germline CDR1 and CDR2 sequences are SGHDT and YYEEEE.

The sample holds a few counts of this clone. The chain joins TRBV6-6 to TRBJ1-5; tentatively, D is TRBD1 (5 bases). CDR1 and CDR2 (germline): MNHNY, SVGAGI (reference sequence). Trimming took 0 bases from V and 7 from J, leaving 10 bases between them. The CDR3 loop spans 14 amino acids. Here the CDR3 reads CASSYSGGKQPQHF. In DNA form, the CDR3 reads TGTGCCAGCAGTTACTCTGGGGGGAAGCAGCCCCAGCATTTT.

This clone was recorded only once. The chain uses TRBV5-1 and TRBJ2-7; 12 nucleotides line up with TRBD2. V gave up 5 bases and J gave up 6 bases; unmatched junction bases: 3. Germline-derived CDR1 and CDR2 are SGHRS and YFSETQ. The CDR3 has 13 amino acids. CDR3 residues: CASSRLAGVEQYF. CDR3 coding DNA: TGCGCCAGCAGTCGACTAGCGGGAGTCGAGCAGTACTTC.

This chain uses TRBV11-2 with TRBJ2-7, with D possibly matching TRBD2 (6 bases). The CDR3 contains 15 residues. V shed 5 bases and J shed 3 bases, with 17 bases lying between them. Germline CDR1 SGHAT, CDR2 FQNNGV. CDR3 loop: CASSAGSGGIYEQYF. DNA for the CDR3: TGTGCCAGCAGCGCCGGGTCGGGCGGGATCTACGAGCAGTACTTC.

This sequence joins TRBV6-6 and TRBJ2-3; D uncertain. Trimming shortened V by 2 bases and J by 5 bases, and 5 bases separated the two germline ends. This CDR3 is built from 12 residues. In germline, CDR1 is MNHNY, CDR2 SVGAGI (reference sequence). In DNA, the CDR3 is TGTGCCAGCAGTTACACGGGAGATACGCAGTATTTT. As protein: CASSYTGDTQYF.

The chain couples TRBV6-1 to TRBJ1-2; D possibly corresponds to TRBD1 (6 bases). This CDR3 has 15 amino acids. In germline, CDR1 is MNHNS, CDR2 SASEGT. Trimming removed 2 bases at V and 8 bases at J, with 18 bases between. The CDR3 loop is CASSELGGRGDGYTF. The CDR3 DNA reads TGTGCCAGCAGTGAACTTGGCGGCAGGGGAGACGGCTACACCTTC.

The chain combines TRBV10-3 with TRBJ2-5, with 8 bases fitting TRBD2. The CDR3 spans 14 residues. Germline V CDR1 and CDR2: ENHRY, SYGVKD. V lost 4 bases and J lost 2; bases outside the gene matches: 3. The CDR3 spells CAISAPGGQETQYF. The CDR3 DNA sequence: TGTGCCATCAGTGCTCCGGGGGGGCAAGAGACCCAGTACTTC.

The chain joins TRBV4-2 to TRBJ2-1, with D possibly being TRBD1 or TRBD2 (5 bases each). The germline gives CDR1 LGHNA, CDR2 YNFKEQ. The CDR3 totals 17 residues. V was shortened by 0 bases and J by 6 bases, with 18 bases between the two germline ends. This CDR3 reads CASSQDGAGTIRNEQFF. The CDR3 nucleotides are TGTGCCAGCAGCCAAGACGGAGCAGGGACGATTCGCAATGAGCAGTTCTTC.

Remarks on this clone: One end of the junction does not line up with germline, which may come from a read error. This chain connects TRBV4-3 to TRBJ2-1, with TRBD2 identical over 9 bases. Germline V CDR1 and CDR2: LGHNA, YSLEER. The length of the CDR3 is 15 residues. Written as DNA, the CDR3 is TGCGCCAGCAGCACCAGCGGGAGGTCCTTCAATGAGCAGTTCTTC. Its protein product is CASSTSGRSFNEQFF.

The chain combines TRBV28 with TRBJ2-5; D is undetermined. This CDR3 spans 14 amino acids. Trimming removed 2 bases from V and 5 bases from J, with 12 bases in between. The germline CDR1 and CDR2 sequences are MDHEN and SYDVKM. The CDR3 DNA follows: TGTGCCAGCAGTTTACCCTCTAACGGGGAGACCCAGTACTTC. It specifies CASSLPSNGETQYF.

This clone was found once. V is TRBV5-1 and J is TRBJ2-6, with 8 nucleotides matching TRBD1. V dropped 6 bases and J dropped 1; count of bases not matched to a gene: 6. The CDR3 consists of 16 residues. Germline CDR1 and CDR2: SGHRS and YFSETQ. CDR3 sequence (DNA): TGCGCCAGCATAGCAGGGGGCGCTTCTGGGGCCAACGTCCTGACTTTC. Amino acid sequence: CASIAGGASGANVLTF.

The rearrangement links TRBV25-1 to TRBJ1-5, with TRBD1 matching 7 bases. The CDR3 length is 13 residues. V trimming: 5 bases; J trimming: 7 bases; junction bases outside the gene matches: 5. CDR1 and CDR2 (germline): MGHDK, SYGVNS. CDR3 nucleotide sequence: TGTGCCAGCAGTCTCACAGGGGACCAGCCCCAGCATTTT. Translated, it gives CASSLTGDQPQHF.

Note on this clone: One junction end does not reproduce the germline sequence, and a read error may be involved. This chain joins TRBV5-1 and TRBJ1-1; maybe TRBD1 (6 bases). Germline V gives CDR1 SGHRS, CDR2 YFSETQ. The CDR3 runs to 15 residues. The CDR3 here is CASSSLDSMNTEAFF. For the CDR3, the DNA is TGCGCCAGCAGCTCTCTGGACAGCATGAACACTGAGGCTTTCTTT.

This chain uses TRBV4-1 with TRBJ1-3, with D possibly TRBD1 on 6 matching bases. V lost 2 bases and J 7 bases, leaving 9 bases between the germline ends. The CDR3 covers 13 residues. The germline V gene has CDR1 MGHRA and CDR2 YSYEKL. CDR3 in amino acids: CASSQPDSNTIYF. The DNA for the CDR3 is TGCGCCAGCAGCCAACCGGACAGCAACACCATATATTTT.

CDR3 in amino acids: CASSETGANYGYTF. DNA for the CDR3: TGTGCCAGCAGTGAGACGGGAGCTAACTATGGCTACACCTTC. This chain connects TRBV2 to TRBJ1-2; D is unresolved. The germline V and J ends were trimmed by 3 bases and 0 bases, with 8 bases remaining between them. Germline values: CDR1 SNHLY, CDR2 FYNNEI. The CDR3 contains 14 residues.

Comment on this clone: Other nucleotide sequences in the sample specify the same CDR3. This sequence joins TRBV6-5 and TRBJ1-1; D may be TRBD1 (6 bases). Germline V lookup: CDR1 MNHEY, CDR2 SVGAGI. CDR3 size: 12 residues. Trimming cost V 0 bases and J 10 bases, with 9 bases left between them. The CDR3 loop reads CASSYSGGRAFF. CDR3 nucleotides: TGTGCCAGCAGTTACTCAGGGGGGAGAGCTTTCTTT.

A note on this clone: Other DNA sequences in this specimen translate into the identical CDR3. The CDR3 DNA is TGTGCCAGTAGTAACCGGGAGGATAATTCACCCCTCCACTTT. As protein: CASSNREDNSPLHF. The chain has TRBV19 and TRBJ1-6; no firm D call. This CDR3 is 14 amino acids long. Trimming removed 4 bases from V and 5 bases from J, with 9 bases in between. The V gene's germline CDR1 is LNHDA and CDR2 SQIVND (reference sequence).

The CDR3 loop reads CASSLGGGPDTGELFF. The CDR3 DNA follows: TGTGCCAGCAGCTTGGGGGGAGGGCCGGACACCGGGGAGCTGTTTTTT. The chain links TRBV5-4 to TRBJ2-2; 7 nucleotides line up with TRBD2. Trimming at V came to 0 bases and at J to 3 bases, leaving 5 bases not matched to a gene. The CDR3 has 16 amino acids. Germline V gene data show CDR1 as SGHNT and CDR2 as YYREEE (reference sequence). The variable domain in full, with the rest retrieved from reference TRBV5-4 and TRBJ2-2, is ETGVTQSPTHLIKTRGQQVTLRCSSQSGHNTVSWYQQALGQGPQFIFQYYREEENGRGNFPPRFSGLQFPNYSSELNVNALELDDSALYLCASSLGGGPDTGELFFGEGSRLTVL.

The J gene is TRBJ1-6, the V gene TRBV5-1, with 7 positions matching TRBD1. Germline-derived CDR1 and CDR2 are SGHRS and YFSETQ. The V gene end was trimmed by 4 bases and the J gene end by 6 bases; junction bases not matched to a gene: 10. The CDR3 is 16 amino acids. The CDR3 spells CASSLTEGQINSPLHF. Here the CDR3 DNA reads TGCGCCAGCAGCCTGACTGAGGGACAGATTAATTCACCCCTCCACTTT.

This rearrangement joins TRBV5-1 to TRBJ2-7, with a weak D call TRBD2 (5 bases). V was pared by 2 bases and J by 6 bases, with 15 bases between. The CDR3 covers 14 residues. The germline V gene encodes CDR1 SGHRS and CDR2 YFSETQ. The CDR3 is CASSFDGLAGEQYF. The CDR3 bases are TGCGCCAGCAGCTTCGATGGGCTAGCTGGCGAGCAGTACTTC.

The CDR3 coding sequence is TGTGCCAGCCAAAGGGTTCTTGAGCAGTTCTTC. It codes for CASQRVLEQFF. The gene calls are TRBV2 and TRBJ2-1; D gene ambiguous. The CDR3 is made up of 11 amino acids. Germline loops: CDR1 SNHLY, CDR2 FYNNEI. The V end was cut by 8 bases, the J end by 9 bases, with 11 bases between.

The rearrangement joins TRBV19 to TRBJ1-2; 7 nucleotides line up with TRBD1. The ends lost 4 bases at V and 6 bases at J; junction bases unmatched: 8. The length of the CDR3 is 14 residues. Germline V gene sequence: CDR1 LNHDA, CDR2 SQIVND (reference sequence). The CDR3 reads CASSTRDSTNGYTF. Here the CDR3 DNA reads TGTGCCAGTAGTACCCGGGACAGCACCAATGGCTACACCTTC.

The V and J genes are TRBV28 and TRBJ2-7; TRBD1 matches at 8 bases. The germline CDR1 and CDR2 sequences are MDHEN and SYDVKM. This CDR3 comprises 15 residues. The J segment lost 4 bases and the V segment lost 2 bases, leaving 7 bases of the junction unmatched. The CDR3 reads CASSLITRGRYEQYF. The CDR3 bases are TGTGCCAGCAGTTTAATAACCAGGGGGCGATACGAGCAGTACTTC.

The V gene is TRBV18, the J gene TRBJ1-1, with a tentative D call TRBD1 (6 bases). Looked up from germline, CDR1 is KGHSH and CDR2 is LQKENI. The CDR3 runs 15 residues. V was pared by 3 bases and J by 1 base, with 12 bases between. This CDR3 reads CASSPRQEPNTEAFF. For the CDR3, the DNA is TGTGCCAGCTCACCTCGACAGGAGCCGAACACTGAAGCTTTCTTT.

This chain uses TRBV5-6 with TRBJ1-5; D is possibly TRBD1 (5 bases). Germline V CDR1 and CDR2: SGHDT, YYEEEE. The CDR3 loop spans 14 amino acids. The V end lost 0 bases, the J end lost 6 bases, and 10 bases lay between the germline ends. CDR3 coding DNA: TGTGCCAGCAGCTTGGACGGGGGTCCTCAGCCCCAGCATTTT. This encodes CASSLDGGPQPQHF.

A single count supports this clone. This chain links TRBV6-1 with TRBJ2-7, with 7 bases fitting TRBD1. With V trimmed by 5 bases and J by 3 bases, 7 bases remained unmatched. CDR1 MNHNS and CDR2 SASEGT come from the germline V gene. The CDR3 length is 14 residues. CDR3 region: CASSTGTELYEQYF. The CDR3 DNA reads TGTGCCAGCAGTACCGGGACAGAGCTCTACGAGCAGTACTTC.

To note about this clone: The sample holds other DNA sequences that translate to the same CDR3. The V and J genes are TRBV18 and TRBJ1-2, with 10 bases that match TRBD1. The CDR3 has 14 residues. The trim removed 3 bases at V and 3 bases at J, leaving 1 base unmatched. The germline gives CDR1 KGHSH, CDR2 LQKENI. For the CDR3, the DNA is TGTGCCAGCTCACCTGGGACAGGGGACTATGGCTACACCTTC. Protein product: CASSPGTGDYGYTF.